This is a list of T cell receptor beta chains from one sample in a study of T cell responses to AZD1222 COVID-19 vaccine. Profiled with immunoSEQ multiplex PCR; TCRdb holds only in-frame clones, not every one. The sample lists 110,000 to 150,000 clones, 85% to 95% occurring once. Here the sequenced sample was peripheral blood, taken after recovery from COVID-19. These receptors were collected from an adult who had recovered from COVID-19. Each CDR3 is given with its conserved first and last residue. A D gene is named only where the DNA matches it firmly.

TRBJ2-2	.	TRBV9	TGTGCCAGCAGCGTTTATGTCTCCGGGGAGCTGTTTTTT	CASSVYVSGELFF
TRBJ2-7	.	TRBV6-1	TGTGCCAGCAGTGAAGCTAGTTCGTCCCCGGTGGTTTCGGGCTACGAGCAGTACTTC	CASSEASSSPVVSGYEQYF
TRBJ1-6	TRBD1	TRBV25-1	TGTGCCAGCAACGAGAGAAGGGGGCCCCCTAATTCACCCCTCCACTTT	CASNERRGPPNSPLHF
TRBJ1-1	TRBD1	TRBV5-4	TGTGCCAGCAGCTTGGGAGGGGGCGCGACTGAAGCTTTCTTT	CASSLGGGATEAFF
TRBJ2-7	.	TRBV27	TGTGCCAGCAGAACGGGGAGCTACGAGCAGTACTTC	CASRTGSYEQYF
TRBJ2-2	.	TRBV9	TGTGCCAGCACAAAAGGGGCCGGGGAGCTGTTTTTT	CASTKGAGELFF
TRBJ2-1	TRBD2	TRBV5-1	TGCGCCAGCAGCCCCGAGCGGGAGAGGGGGTTGAACGAGCAGTTCTTC	CASSPERERGLNEQFF
TRBJ1-5	.	TRBV27	TGTGCCAGCAGTTTAGGGGTGACAGTGGGAAATCAGCCCCAGCATTTT	CASSLGVTVGNQPQHF
TRBJ2-7	TRBD2	TRBV28	TGTGCCAGCAGTTCCGGGACTAGCGGGAGGCTCTTCGAGCAGTACTTC	CASSSGTSGRLFEQYF
TRBJ2-6	TRBD1	TRBV9	TGTGCCAGCAGCCATCCGGACAGGGGTGGGGCCAACGTCCTGACTTTC	CASSHPDRGGANVLTF
TRBJ2-4	.	TRBV29-1	TGCAGCGTTGCCAATATATCATTGGTGGGGGGTCGGAGGGCCAAAAACATTCAGTACTTC	CSVANISLVGGRRAKNIQYF
TRBJ1-1	.	TRBV2	TGTGCCAGTAGTGGTGAGGATCTGTACACTGAAGCTTTCTTT	CASSGEDLYTEAFF
TRBJ1-4	.	TRBV30	TGTGCCTGGAGTGTACGACAGAGTAATGAAAAACTGTTTTTT	CAWSVRQSNEKLFF
TRBJ2-7	.	TRBV9	TGTGCCAGCAGCGTAGGGGCTAGAAGCTACGAGCAGTACTTC	CASSVGARSYEQYF
TRBJ2-3	TRBD1	TRBV7-8	TGTGCCAGCAGCTCCCTCTCCCGGGACAGGGGGACAGATACGCAGTATTTT	CASSSLSRDRGTDTQYF
TRBJ2-5	TRBD2	TRBV5-8	TGTGCCAGCAGCCTGAACGGACTAGCAGGAGAGACCCAGTACTTC	CASSLNGLAGETQYF